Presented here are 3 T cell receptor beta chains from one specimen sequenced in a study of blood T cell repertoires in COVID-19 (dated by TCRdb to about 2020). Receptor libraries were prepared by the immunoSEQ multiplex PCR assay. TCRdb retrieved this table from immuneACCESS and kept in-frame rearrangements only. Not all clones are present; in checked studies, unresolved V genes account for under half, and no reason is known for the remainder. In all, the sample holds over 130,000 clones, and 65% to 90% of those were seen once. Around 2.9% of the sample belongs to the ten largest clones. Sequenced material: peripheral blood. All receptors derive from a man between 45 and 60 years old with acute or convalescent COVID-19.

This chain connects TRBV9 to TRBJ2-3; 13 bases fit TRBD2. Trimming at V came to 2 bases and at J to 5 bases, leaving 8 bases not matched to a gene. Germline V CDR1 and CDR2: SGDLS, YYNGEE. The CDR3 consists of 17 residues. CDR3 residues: CASSVIPGLAGLDTQYF. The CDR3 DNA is TGTGCCAGCAGCGTCATCCCGGGACTAGCGGGGTTAGATACGCAGTATTTT.

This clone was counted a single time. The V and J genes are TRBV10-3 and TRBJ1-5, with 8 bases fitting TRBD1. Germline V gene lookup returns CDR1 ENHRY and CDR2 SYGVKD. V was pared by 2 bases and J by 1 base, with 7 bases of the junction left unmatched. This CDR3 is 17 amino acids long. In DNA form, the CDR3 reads TGTGCCATCAGTGAGCGGACAGGGAGAAGGAGCAATCAGCCCCAGCATTTT. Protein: CAISERTGRRSNQPQHF.

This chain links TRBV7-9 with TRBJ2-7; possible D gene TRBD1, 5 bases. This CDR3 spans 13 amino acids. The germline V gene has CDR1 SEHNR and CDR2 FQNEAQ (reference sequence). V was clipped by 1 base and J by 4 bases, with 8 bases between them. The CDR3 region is CASSLVGAYEQYF. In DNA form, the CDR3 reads TGTGCCAGCAGCTTAGTAGGGGCGTACGAGCAGTACTTC. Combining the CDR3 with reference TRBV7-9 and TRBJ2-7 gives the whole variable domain DTGVSQNPRHKITKRGQNVTFRCDPISEHNRLYWYRQTLGQGPEFLTYFQNEAQLEKSRLLSDRFSAERPKGSFSTLEIQRTEQGDSAMYLCASSLVGAYEQYFGPGTRLTVT.